This TCR beta chain was observed in a study of shared clonotypes between healthy human individuals (dated by TCRdb to 2019 to 2021). General notes on the study: The cohort included a few men and two women between 18 and 49 years of age. For each donor, three plates each were used for CD4 naive and CD4 memory, two plates were used for CD8 naive, and one plate was used for CD8 memory. Each donor's leukapheresis produced roughly between about 0.85 and 10 billion PBMCs. To estimate repertoire size and how much clonotypes are shared between individuals, the study performed deep sequencing of blood TCR repertoires from five healthy adults. To increase sequencing depth and limit assay-specific biases, different laboratories used diverse techniques to prepare libraries and sequence TCR repertoires. What the work shows at the level of the full study, not this receptor alone: Sampling was restricted to blood, and TCR repertoires in tissue are likely to differ from TCR repertoires in blood. When a handful of donors were compared, the shared fraction of clonotypes was about 5.2% for naive CD4, more than 3% for naive CD8, more than 2% for memory CD4, and 0.4% for memory CD8. Naive subsets generally had larger estimated clonotype richness than memory subsets did. Compared with non-shared clonotypes, the clonotypes found in all four sorted-subset donors had higher generation probabilities. The genetic and exposure-history diversity represented was limited by the small number of donors. Rarefaction of sorted-subset datasets indicated incomplete sequencing despite the large sequencing depth. Pairwise subsampling indicated that sequencing depth was expected to affect the degree of clonotype sharing among donors.

TCR CDR3 regions were amplified from genomic DNA by multiplex PCR using the deep immunoSEQ assay. For each cell subset, the extracted genomic DNA was distributed evenly across all wells of several immunoSEQ 96-well plates, and each plate served as one replicate. Each replicate PCR for sorted subsets received about 220 ng genomic DNA, equal to roughly 29,000 T cell genomes. Purified libraries were measured with a Qubit 3.0 fluorometer, size-checked on a Bioanalyzer 2100, and measured again with the KAPA Library Quantification kit. A separate single-read 150-cycle Illumina NextSeq 550 flow cell was used to sequence each immunoSEQ 96-well plate. The original pipeline was this. Because the immunoSEQ output included only junctional sequences and no quality scores, the filtering could not be the same as the filtering used for full-length reads. To assign V/J genes and CDR3, sequences were annotated against IMGT germline references using PyIR, a Python wrapper for IgBLAST v1.9. Reads with weak V/J assignments (E-value above 1e-6), missing CDR3, stop codons, out-of-frame junctions, or ambiguous translated residues were removed. V3J clonotypes were defined by identical inferred V gene, J gene, and CDR3 amino acid sequence. Percentage overlap between repertoires was computed as shared unique clonotypes divided by the size of the smaller repertoire. RTK rarefaction, the Chao1 estimator, and Recon v2.1 estimates of unobserved clonotypes were used to assess repertoire richness. Generation probabilities for all TCRbeta clonotypes obtained by the gDNA method from a few donors were computed using OLGA. Imported from immuneACCESS, the table was reduced by TCRdb to in-frame sequences with V and J called. These copies leave out some clones; in studies compared against another copy, an unresolved V gene accounts for under half, and the cause of the remainder is not known. V, J and clone size derive from that table, while D and trimming were established from the DNA sequence. This sample lists 2 million to 2.5 million clones; roughly 95% were detected once. The top ten clones comprise less than 0.15% of the sample.

The donors were healthy, HIV-negative adults with no recently reported acute infections or vaccinations. Every donor was a Caucasian adult residing in Nashville, Tennessee, USA. Magnetic negative selection was used to enrich CD4+ T cells, after which naive cells were positively selected on CD45RA and the negative fraction became the memory subset. Blood was obtained by leukapheresis, after which PBMCs were separated by Ficoll-Histopaque density gradient centrifugation and cryopreserved in liquid nitrogen vapor phase. Analytical flow cytometry was used to check the purity and quantity of every magnetically sorted T cell population. Genomic DNA was isolated from every sorted fraction and measured by UV absorbance on a Nanodrop 2000c. The germline ends are 13 bases apart after V is trimmed by 6 bases and J by 4 bases. Reading the germline V gene gives CDR1 MNHNS and CDR2 SASEGT. The CDR3 contains 14 residues, cysteine and phenylalanine counted. Solely the CDR3 DNA is kept, with 42 bases framed from the first base.

Regarding this clone: Its antigen is currently not known. One base away there is no much larger clone; base qualities are not given.

This TCR was sampled from a man aged 18 to 29 in good health. Sequenced input: naive CD4+ T cells sorted from blood. According to the study, the label for this sample's cell subset or site signals: CD45RA+ positively selected. The chain employs TRBV6-1 and TRBJ1-3; perhaps TRBD1 is the D gene, with 6 bases matching. The DNA reads TGTGCCAGCAGGCCCAAGGGGGTCGGAAACACCATATATTTT. Translated, it reads CASRPKGVGNTIYF.